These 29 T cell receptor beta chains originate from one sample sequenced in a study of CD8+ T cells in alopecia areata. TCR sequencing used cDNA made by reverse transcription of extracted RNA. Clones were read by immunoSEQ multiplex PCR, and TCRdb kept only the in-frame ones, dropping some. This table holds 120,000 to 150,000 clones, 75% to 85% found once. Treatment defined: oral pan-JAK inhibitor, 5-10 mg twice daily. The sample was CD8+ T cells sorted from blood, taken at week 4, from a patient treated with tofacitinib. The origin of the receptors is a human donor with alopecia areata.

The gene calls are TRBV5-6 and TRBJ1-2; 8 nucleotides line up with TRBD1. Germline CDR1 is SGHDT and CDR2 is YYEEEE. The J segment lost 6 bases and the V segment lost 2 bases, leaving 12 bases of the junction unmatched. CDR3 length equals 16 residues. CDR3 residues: CASSFGTMTGDHGYTF. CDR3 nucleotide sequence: TGTGCCAGCAGCTTCGGAACGATGACAGGGGACCATGGCTACACCTTC.

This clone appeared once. CDR3 DNA: TGTGCCAGCAGACAGACCCGGACCTCCTATAATTCACCCCTCCACTTT. This codes for CASRQTRTSYNSPLHF. The chain carries TRBV27 and TRBJ1-6; D unclear. In germline, CDR1 is MNHEY, CDR2 SMNVEV (reference sequence). Trimming took off 6 bases at V and 0 bases at J, with 12 bases between the two ends. The CDR3 extends over 16 amino acids.

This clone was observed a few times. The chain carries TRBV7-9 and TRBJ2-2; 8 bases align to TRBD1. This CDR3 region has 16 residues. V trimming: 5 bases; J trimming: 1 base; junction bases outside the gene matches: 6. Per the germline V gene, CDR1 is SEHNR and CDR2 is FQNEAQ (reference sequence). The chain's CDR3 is CASSIQGALNTGELFF. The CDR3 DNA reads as TGTGCCAGCAGCATCCAGGGGGCCCTGAACACCGGGGAGCTGTTTTTT.

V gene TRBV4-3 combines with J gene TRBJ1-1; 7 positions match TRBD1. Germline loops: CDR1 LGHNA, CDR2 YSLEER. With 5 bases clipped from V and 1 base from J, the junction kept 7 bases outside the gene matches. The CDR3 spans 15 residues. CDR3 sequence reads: CASSRAQGTNTEAFF. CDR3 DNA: TGCGCCAGCAGCAGAGCACAGGGGACGAACACTGAAGCTTTCTTT.

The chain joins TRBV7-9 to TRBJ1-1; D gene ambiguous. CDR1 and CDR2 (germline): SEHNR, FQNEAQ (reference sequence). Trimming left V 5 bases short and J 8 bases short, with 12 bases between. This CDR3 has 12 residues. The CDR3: CASSRYLREAFF. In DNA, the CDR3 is TGTGCCAGCAGCCGGTACCTTAGGGAAGCTTTCTTT. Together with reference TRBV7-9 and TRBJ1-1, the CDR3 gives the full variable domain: DTGVSQNPRHKITKRGQNVTFRCDPISEHNRLYWYRQTLGQGPEFLTYFQNEAQLEKSRLLSDRFSAERPKGSFSTLEIQRTEQGDSAMYLCASSRYLREAFFGQGTRLTVV.

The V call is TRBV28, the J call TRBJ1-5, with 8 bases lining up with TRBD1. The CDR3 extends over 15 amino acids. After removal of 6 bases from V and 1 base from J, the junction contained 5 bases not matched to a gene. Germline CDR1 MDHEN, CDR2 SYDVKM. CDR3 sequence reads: CASSGQGQSNQPQHF. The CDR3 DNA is TGTGCCAGCAGCGGACAGGGACAGAGCAATCAGCCCCAGCATTTT.

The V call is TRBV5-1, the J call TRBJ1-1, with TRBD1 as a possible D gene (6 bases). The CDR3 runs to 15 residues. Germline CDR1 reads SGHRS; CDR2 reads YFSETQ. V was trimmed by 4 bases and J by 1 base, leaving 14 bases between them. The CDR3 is CASSHRQAENTEAFF. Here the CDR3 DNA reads TGCGCCAGCAGCCACCGACAGGCAGAGAACACTGAAGCTTTCTTT.

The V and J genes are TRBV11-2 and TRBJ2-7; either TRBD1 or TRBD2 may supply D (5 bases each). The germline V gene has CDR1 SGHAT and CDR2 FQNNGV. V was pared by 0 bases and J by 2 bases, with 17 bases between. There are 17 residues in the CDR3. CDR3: CASSLDGWDQSTYEQYF. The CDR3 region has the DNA TGTGCCAGCAGCTTAGATGGCTGGGACCAAAGTACCTACGAGCAGTACTTC. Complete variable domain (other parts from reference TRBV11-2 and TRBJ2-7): EAGVAQSPRYKIIEKRQSVAFWCNPISGHATLYWYQQILGQGPKLLIQFQNNGVVDDSQLPKDRFSAERLKGVDSTLKIQPAKLEDSAVYLCASSLDGWDQSTYEQYFGPGTRLTVT.

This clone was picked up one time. The CDR3 reads CASSLATGFEQYF. The CDR3 DNA sequence: TGTGCCAGCAGCTTGGCTACTGGTTTCGAGCAGTACTTC. The chain couples TRBV5-6 to TRBJ2-7; unclear D gene. The CDR3 has 13 residues. Per germline, CDR1 SGHDT and CDR2 YYEEEE. Trimming removed 0 bases at V and 6 bases at J, with 10 bases between. The entire variable domain, with the rest obtained from reference TRBV5-6 and TRBJ2-7, is as follows: DAGVTQSPTHLIKTRGQQVTLRCSPKSGHDTVSWYQQALGQGPQFIFQYYEEEERQRGNFPDRFSGHQFPNYSSELNVNALLLGDSALYLCASSLATGFEQYFGPGTRLTVT.

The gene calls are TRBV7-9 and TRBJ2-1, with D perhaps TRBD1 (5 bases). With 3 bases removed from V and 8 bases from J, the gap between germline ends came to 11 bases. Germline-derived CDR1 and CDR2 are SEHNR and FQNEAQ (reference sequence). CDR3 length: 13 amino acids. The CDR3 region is CASSFQDIDEQFF. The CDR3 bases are TGTGCCAGCAGCTTTCAGGACATCGATGAGCAGTTCTTC. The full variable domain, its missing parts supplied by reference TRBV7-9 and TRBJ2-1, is DTGVSQNPRHKITKRGQNVTFRCDPISEHNRLYWYRQTLGQGPEFLTYFQNEAQLEKSRLLSDRFSAERPKGSFSTLEIQRTEQGDSAMYLCASSFQDIDEQFFGPGTRLTVL.

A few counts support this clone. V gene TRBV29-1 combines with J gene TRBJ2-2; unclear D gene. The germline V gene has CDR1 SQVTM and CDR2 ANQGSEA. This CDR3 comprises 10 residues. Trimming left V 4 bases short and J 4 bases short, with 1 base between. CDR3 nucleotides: TGCAGCGTTGGCACCGGGGAGCTGTTTTTT. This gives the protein CSVGTGELFF.

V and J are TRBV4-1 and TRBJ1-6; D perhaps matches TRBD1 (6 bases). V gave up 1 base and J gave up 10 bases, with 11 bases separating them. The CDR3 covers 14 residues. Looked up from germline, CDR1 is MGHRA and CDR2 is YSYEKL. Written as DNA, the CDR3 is TGCGCCAGCAGCCAAGTAGGCGGGGGCTCACCCCTCCACTTT. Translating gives CASSQVGGGSPLHF.

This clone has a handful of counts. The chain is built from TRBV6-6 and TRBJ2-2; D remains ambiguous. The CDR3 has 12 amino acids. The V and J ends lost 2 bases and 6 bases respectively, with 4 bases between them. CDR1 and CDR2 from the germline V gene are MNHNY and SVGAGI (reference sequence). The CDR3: CASSYGPGELFF. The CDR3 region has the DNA TGTGCCAGCAGTTACGGGCCCGGGGAGCTGTTTTTT.

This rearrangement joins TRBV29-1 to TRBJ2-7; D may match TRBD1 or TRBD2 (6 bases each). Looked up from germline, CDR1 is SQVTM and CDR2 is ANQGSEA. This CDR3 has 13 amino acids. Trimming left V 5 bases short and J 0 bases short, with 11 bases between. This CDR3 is CSVPGASSYEQYF. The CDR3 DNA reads TGCAGCGTTCCGGGGGCGAGCTCCTACGAGCAGTACTTC.

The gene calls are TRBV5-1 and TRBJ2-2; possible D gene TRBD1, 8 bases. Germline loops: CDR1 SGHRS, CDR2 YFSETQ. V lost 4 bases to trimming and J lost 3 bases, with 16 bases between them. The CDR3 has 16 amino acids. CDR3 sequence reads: CASSGGQGGDTGELFF. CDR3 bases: TGCGCCAGCAGCGGTGGACAGGGAGGGGACACCGGGGAGCTGTTTTTT.

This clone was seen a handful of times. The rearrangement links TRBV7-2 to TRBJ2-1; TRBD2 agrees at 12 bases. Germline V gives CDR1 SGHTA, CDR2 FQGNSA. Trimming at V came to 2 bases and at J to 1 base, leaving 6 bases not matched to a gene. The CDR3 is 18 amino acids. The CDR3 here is CASSLNPGLAGSYNEQFF. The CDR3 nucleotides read TGTGCCAGCAGCTTAAATCCGGGACTAGCGGGTTCCTACAATGAGCAGTTCTTC.

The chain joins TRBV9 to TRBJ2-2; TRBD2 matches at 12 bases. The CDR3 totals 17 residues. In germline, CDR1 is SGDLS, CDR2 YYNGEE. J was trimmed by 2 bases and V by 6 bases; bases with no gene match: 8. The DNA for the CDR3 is TGTGCCAGCACCCAACCTAGCGGGGGGGCCAACACCGGGGAGCTGTTTTTT. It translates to CASTQPSGGANTGELFF. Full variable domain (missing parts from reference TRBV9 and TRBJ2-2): DSGVTQTPKHLITATGQRVTLRCSPRSGDLSVYWYQQSLDQGLQFLIQYYNGEERAKGNILERFSAQQFPDLHSELNLSSLELGDSALYFCASTQPSGGANTGELFFGEGSRLTVL.

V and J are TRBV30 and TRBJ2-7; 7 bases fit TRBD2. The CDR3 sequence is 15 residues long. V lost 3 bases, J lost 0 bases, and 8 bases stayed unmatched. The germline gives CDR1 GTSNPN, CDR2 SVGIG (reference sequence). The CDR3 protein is CAWSPLGGFSYEQYF. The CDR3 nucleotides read TGTGCCTGGAGCCCTCTGGGAGGGTTCTCCTACGAGCAGTACTTC.

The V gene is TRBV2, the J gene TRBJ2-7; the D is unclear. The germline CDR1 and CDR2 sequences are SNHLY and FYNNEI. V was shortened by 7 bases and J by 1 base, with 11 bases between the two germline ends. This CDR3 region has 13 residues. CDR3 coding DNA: TGTGCCAGCACGGGCGACACTTCCTACGAGCAGTACTTC. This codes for CASTGDTSYEQYF.

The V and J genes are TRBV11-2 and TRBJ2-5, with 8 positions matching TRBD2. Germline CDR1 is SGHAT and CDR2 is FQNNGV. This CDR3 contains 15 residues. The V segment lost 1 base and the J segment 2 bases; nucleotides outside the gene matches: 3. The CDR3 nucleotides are TGTGCCAGCAGCTTAGGTTTAGCGGGGCAAGAGACCCAGTACTTC. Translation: CASSLGLAGQETQYF.

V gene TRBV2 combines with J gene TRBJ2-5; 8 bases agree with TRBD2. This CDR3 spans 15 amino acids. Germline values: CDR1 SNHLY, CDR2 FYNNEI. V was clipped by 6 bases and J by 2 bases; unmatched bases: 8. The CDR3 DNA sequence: TGTGCCAGCAGCCCTGGACTAGCATTACAAGAGACCCAGTACTTC. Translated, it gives CASSPGLALQETQYF.

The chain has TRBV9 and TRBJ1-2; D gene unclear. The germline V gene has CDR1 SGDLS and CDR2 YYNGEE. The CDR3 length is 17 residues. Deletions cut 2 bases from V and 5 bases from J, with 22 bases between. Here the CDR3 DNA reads TGTGCCAGCAGCGTTGATGTGGAGACATTGGAACCTTATGGCTACACCTTC. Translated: CASSVDVETLEPYGYTF.

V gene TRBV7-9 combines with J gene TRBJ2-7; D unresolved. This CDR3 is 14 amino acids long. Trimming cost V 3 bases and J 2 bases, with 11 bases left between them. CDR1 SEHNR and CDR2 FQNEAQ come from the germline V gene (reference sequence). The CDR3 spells CASSLAASPYEQYF. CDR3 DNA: TGTGCCAGCAGCTTGGCAGCCTCTCCCTACGAGCAGTACTTC. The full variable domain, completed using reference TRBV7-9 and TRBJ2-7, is DTGVSQNPRHKITKRGQNVTFRCDPISEHNRLYWYRQTLGQGPEFLTYFQNEAQLEKSRLLSDRFSAERPKGSFSTLEIQRTEQGDSAMYLCASSLAASPYEQYFGPGTRLTVT.

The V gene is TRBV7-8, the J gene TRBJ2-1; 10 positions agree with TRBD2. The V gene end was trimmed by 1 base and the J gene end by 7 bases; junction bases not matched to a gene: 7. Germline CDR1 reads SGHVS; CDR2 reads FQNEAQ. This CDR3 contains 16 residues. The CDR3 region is CASSLGGLAGVNEQFF. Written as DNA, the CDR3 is TGTGCCAGCAGCTTAGGTGGCCTAGCGGGGGTTAATGAGCAGTTCTTC.

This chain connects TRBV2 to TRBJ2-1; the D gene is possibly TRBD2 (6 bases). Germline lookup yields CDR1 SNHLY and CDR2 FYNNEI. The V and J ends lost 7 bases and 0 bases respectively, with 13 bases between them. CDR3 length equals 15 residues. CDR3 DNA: TGTGCCAGCACCGAATGGGGGGACTCCTACAATGAGCAGTTCTTC. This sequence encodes CASTEWGDSYNEQFF.

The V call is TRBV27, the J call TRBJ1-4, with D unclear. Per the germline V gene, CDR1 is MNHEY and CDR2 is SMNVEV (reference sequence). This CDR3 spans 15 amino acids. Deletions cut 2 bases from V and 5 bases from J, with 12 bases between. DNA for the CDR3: TGTGCCAGCAGTTTAAGCCCCAACGTAAATGAAAAACTGTTTTTT. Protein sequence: CASSLSPNVNEKLFF.

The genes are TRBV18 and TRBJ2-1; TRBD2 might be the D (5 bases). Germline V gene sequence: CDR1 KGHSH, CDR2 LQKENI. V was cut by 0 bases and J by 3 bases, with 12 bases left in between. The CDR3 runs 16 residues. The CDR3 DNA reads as TGTGCCAGCTCACCACCCCCCGGGGTTGACTACAATGAGCAGTTCTTC. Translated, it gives CASSPPPGVDYNEQFF.

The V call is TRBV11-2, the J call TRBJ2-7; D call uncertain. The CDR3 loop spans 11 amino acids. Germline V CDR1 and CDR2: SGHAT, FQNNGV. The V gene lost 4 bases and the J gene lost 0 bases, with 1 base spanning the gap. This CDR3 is CASSYSYEQYF. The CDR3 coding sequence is TGTGCCAGCAGCTACTCCTACGAGCAGTACTTC.

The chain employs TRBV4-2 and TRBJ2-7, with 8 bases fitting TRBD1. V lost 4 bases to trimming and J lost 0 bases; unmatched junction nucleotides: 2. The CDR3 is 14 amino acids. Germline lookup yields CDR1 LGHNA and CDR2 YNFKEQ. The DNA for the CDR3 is TGTGCCAGCAGCCCGCAGGGGGCCTCCTACGAGCAGTACTTC. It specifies CASSPQGASYEQYF.